A selection of T cell receptor beta chains follows, all from one sample in a study of OX40 agonist ivuxolimab in advanced cancers. Assay: immunoSEQ multiplex PCR; the TCRdb copy retains only in-frame clones and omits some. The sample lists more than 25,000 clones; approximately 88% were seen once. The sample was CD4+ or CD8+ T cells sorted from blood, taken in a trial of the OX40 agonist ivuxolimab. The receptor set was obtained from an adult with an advanced solid tumor such as melanoma, head and neck, liver or kidney cancer. CDR3s include the opening cysteine and the closing phenylalanine or tryptophan. A D gene is named only where the DNA matches it firmly. The size entry is marked missing in some rows and otherwise reads once, few, many or a size class.

CDR3	DNA	D	V	J	size
CASSKGPNNEQFF	TGTGCCAGCAGTAAGGGTCCCAACAATGAGCAGTTCTTC	-	TRBV6-5	TRBJ2-1	-
CASSQDDRDNEQFF	TGCGCCAGCAGCCAAGATGACAGGGACAATGAGCAGTTCTTC	TRBD1	TRBV4-3	TRBJ2-1	-
CASSGQMLATKSGQRPDF	TGCGCCAGCAGTGGACAGATGCTCGCAACAAAGTCGGGCCAACGTCCTGACTTC	-	TRBV23-1	TRBJ2-6	-
CASSLWGETQYF	TGCGCCAGCAGCTTGTGGGGAGAGACCCAGTACTTC	-	TRBV5-1	TRBJ2-5	once
CASSWGHRGGGELFF	TGTGCCAGCAGTTGGGGTCACAGGGGAGGCGGGGAGCTGTTTTTT	-	TRBV27	TRBJ2-2	once
CASSLTGGSAYEQYF	TGTGCCAGCAGTTTGACCGGGGGGAGCGCCTACGAGCAGTACTTC	TRBD2	TRBV27	TRBJ2-7	-
CASSLATTTEAFF	TGTGCCAGCAGCTTAGCGACGACTACTGAAGCTTTCTTT	-	TRBV7-6	TRBJ1-1	few
CASGSTEAFF	TGTGCCAGCGGTTCCACTGAAGCTTTCTTT	-	TRBV2	TRBJ1-1	-
CASSLELSRREQYF	TGTGCCAGCAGCTTGGAGTTGAGCCGGAGGGAGCAGTACTTC	-	TRBV5-6	TRBJ2-7	few
CSSGTGGPDEQFF	TGCAGCTCCGGGACAGGGGGCCCCGATGAGCAGTTCTTC	TRBD1	TRBV29-1	TRBJ2-1	-
CASSADYTDTQYF	TGTGCCAGCAGCGCGGACTACACAGATACGCAGTATTTT	-	TRBV9	TRBJ2-3	-
CASSEGPMGNTEAFF	TGTGCCAGCAGCGAGGGGCCGATGGGGAACACTGAAGCTTTCTTT	-	TRBV9	TRBJ1-1	few
CASSLEGSTEAFF	TGTGCCAGCAGCTTAGAAGGCAGCACTGAAGCTTTCTTT	-	TRBV7-6	TRBJ1-1	-
CASSFEQPQHF	TGTGCCAGCAGTTTCGAACAGCCCCAGCATTTT	-	TRBV28	TRBJ1-5	-
CASSLGRGAETQYF	TGTGCCAGCAGCTTAGGGAGGGGAGCAGAGACCCAGTACTTC	-	TRBV11-2	TRBJ2-5	-
CASKPGLAGTYEQYF	TGTGCCAGTAAACCGGGACTAGCGGGAACCTACGAGCAGTACTTC	TRBD2	TRBV7-2	TRBJ2-7	-
CASSLRQGAGGANVLTF	TGTGCCAGCAGCCTCCGACAGGGGGCGGGGGGGGCCAACGTCCTGACTTTC	TRBD1	TRBV7-6	TRBJ2-6	-
CASNRSEQFF	TGCGCCAGCAATAGGAGTGAGCAGTTCTTC	-	TRBV23-1	TRBJ2-1	-
CASSLAGGTGSGEQYF	TGTGCCAGCAGCTTGGCGGGGGGGACAGGGTCGGGTGAGCAGTACTTC	-	TRBV5-6	TRBJ2-7	once
CAISPPWADTDTQYF	TGTGCCATCAGCCCTCCATGGGCGGACACAGATACGCAGTATTTT	-	TRBV10-3	TRBJ2-3	-
CASSLSSASVSFANEQFF	TGTGCCAGCAGTTTATCGTCCGCTAGCGTATCATTTGCCAATGAGCAGTTCTTC	-	TRBV28	TRBJ2-1	-
CASSALAGATDTQYF	TGTGCCAGCAGTGCACTAGCGGGGGCAACAGATACGCAGTATTTT	TRBD2	TRBV6-1	TRBJ2-3	-
CASSPPVSGAYEQYF	TGTGCCAGCTCACCACCGGTCAGCGGTGCCTACGAGCAGTACTTC	-	TRBV18	TRBJ2-7	-
CASSQDRWDTQYF	TGCGCCAGCAGCCAAGACCGATGGGATACGCAGTATTTT	-	TRBV4-3	TRBJ2-3	medium-sized
CASSEWGATDGNEQFF	TGTGCCAGCAGTGAATGGGGGGCGACTGATGGGAATGAGCAGTTCTTC	-	TRBV6-1	TRBJ2-1	-
CASSLLTGGGDTQYF	TGTGCCAGCAGCTTACTAACGGGAGGGGGTGATACGCAGTATTTT	TRBD2	TRBV7-9	TRBJ2-3	-
CASRQGLRNQPQHF	TGTGCCAGCAGGCAGGGGTTGCGCAATCAGCCCCAGCATTTT	-	TRBV28	TRBJ1-5	few
CASSPRTTQETQYF	TGTGCCAGCAGTCCCCGGACGACCCAAGAGACCCAGTACTTC	-	TRBV6-5	TRBJ2-5	-
CASSVEGAGRSYNEQFF	TGTGCCAGCAGCGTAGAAGGAGCGGGGAGGTCATACAATGAGCAGTTCTTC	TRBD2	TRBV9	TRBJ2-1	-
CASSRDRGSTDTQYF	TGTGCCAGCAGCCGAGACAGGGGTTCCACAGATACGCAGTATTTT	TRBD1	TRBV13	TRBJ2-3	few
CASSNPGGGAPEQYF	TGTGCCAGCAGTAACCCTGGAGGGGGGGCCCCGGAGCAGTACTTC	-	TRBV7-9	TRBJ2-7	-
CASSQMGGGQPQHF	TGTGCCAGCAGCCAAATGGGCGGGGGGCAGCCCCAGCATTTT	-	TRBV7-9	TRBJ1-5	-